A selection of T cell receptor beta chains follows, all from one sample in a study of T-cell reconstitution after alpha-beta-depleted transplantation in children. TCRdb passed the PCR reads through MiXCR, listing each CDR3 protein once. The sample includes a few hundred thousand distinct CDR3 sequences, 9.7% of them seen just once. Sequenced here: PBMCs from the stem cell graft donor, sampled from the stem cell graft. The receptors were sampled from a human donor who donated a stem cell graft to a child with SCID. CDR3s include the opening cysteine and the closing phenylalanine or tryptophan. The order of the fields is clone size, J gene, V gene, CDR3 protein. The size field is filled for only some rows; it gives once, few, many or a size class.

>many|TRBJ1-2|TRBV5-1
CASSATGDYGYTF
>-|TRBJ1-1|TRBV10-3
CAISESYDTEAFF
>many|TRBJ2-1|TRBV7-2
CASSTRDRHLYNEQFF
>many|TRBJ2-5|TRBV20-1
CSASLAGAPGTQYF
>many|TRBJ1-3|TRBV29-1
CSVVFSSGNTIYF
>many|TRBJ2-3|TRBV12-3/TRBV12-4
CASSQTGAPPDTQYF
>many|TRBJ2-3|TRBV5-1
CASSLANLAGADGDTQYF
>many|TRBJ2-7|TRBV5-5
CASSLGQGNPYF
>many|TRBJ2-7|TRBV4-3
CASSHRAGSSYEQYF
>-|TRBJ2-7|TRBV6-1
CASSGPGGSGEQYF
>many|TRBJ1-2|TRBV3-1
CASSQGDIRGYTF
>-|TRBJ2-5|TRBV29-1
CSVEGGGRTQYF
>many|TRBJ1-1|TRBV2
CASSQTRFLGRLLAAFF
>-|TRBJ1-5|TRBV18
CASSPQGVPSNQPQHF
>many|TRBJ1-6|TRBV5-1
CASSVDRGGYNSPLHF
>many|TRBJ1-1|TRBV7-2
CASSLYTINTEAFF
>few|TRBJ2-7|TRBV4-1
CASSRQDRSSYEQYF
>few|TRBJ1-2|TRBV24-1
CATSERDSRPIYGYTF
>-|TRBJ1-1|TRBV12-3/TRBV12-4
CASSLALPMNTEAFF
>-|TRBJ2-2|TRBV7-6
CASSLALAGGFTGELFF
>many|TRBJ2-5|TRBV5-1
CASSTNQETQYF
>many|TRBJ1-1|TRBV7-2
CASSAGRVLTEAFF
>-|TRBJ1-4|TRBV5-6
CASSLRGFKNEKLFF
>-|TRBJ2-7|TRBV2
CASSGGDSPYEQYF
>many|TRBJ2-1|TRBV20-1
CSARHSGLADEQFF
>many|TRBJ1-1|TRBV19
CASSTTGFGTEAFF
>many|TRBJ1-5|TRBV5-1
CASRMDRDQPQHF
>many|TRBJ1-1|TRBV5-6
CASSLRGPGTEAFF
>-|TRBJ1-1|TRBV6-2/TRBV6-3
CASSYRDPEAFF
>many|TRBJ2-3|TRBV5-1
CASSLGGGGHTDTQYF
>many|TRBJ2-7|TRBV29-1
CSVLMDRTYEQYF
>-|TRBJ1-1|TRBV18
CASSPGGGGMTEAFF
>many|TRBJ1-1|TRBV10-3
CAIISELHTEAFF
>-|TRBJ1-2|TRBV7-9
CASSLAGQLPNYGYTF
>many|TRBJ2-1|TRBV2
CASSVISGGRSEQFF
>many|TRBJ1-4|TRBV5-5
CASSHDTPGQGVRLFF
>many|TRBJ2-5|TRBV25-1
CASRATRGAETQYF
>many|TRBJ2-1|TRBV5-1
CASSFGLSNNEQFF
>many|TRBJ1-2|TRBV10-3
CAAQTGANYGYTF
>many|TRBJ1-3|TRBV7-2
CASSLAQGAGNTIYF